Listed here is a single TCR beta chain. Unique molecular identifiers were used in preparing the TCRbeta library. TCRdb re-called the PCR reads with MiXCR, one entry per CDR3 protein. The sample lists hundreds of thousands of distinct CDR3 sequences, 30% to 35% seen once, with approximately 2.3% in the top ten. J lost 6 bases, V lost 1 base, and 3 bases had no gene match. CDR1 is WNHNN and CDR2 is SYGVQD in the germline V gene (reference sequence). The CDR3 extends over 13 amino acids. The sample belongs to a study of T-cell reconstitution after alpha-beta-depleted transplantation in children. This TCR was sampled from a human donor who donated a stem cell graft to a child with aplastic anemia. The V call is TRBV10-1, the J call TRBJ2-7, with 7 bases aligning to TRBD1. This specimen was PBMCs from the stem cell graft donor, taken from the stem cell graft. The CDR3 region has the DNA TGCGCCAGCAGTGAGTTCCGACAGGGCGAGCAGTACGTC. Translation gives CASSEFRQGEQYV.